This T cell receptor (beta chain) is from a study of T cells in Graves' hyperthyroidism and ophthalmopathy. Overall study context: Sampling of peripheral blood happened at initial diagnosis, prior to any treatment.

RNA transcripts yielded amplified TCR beta CDR3 regions. First-round RT-PCR of the TCR CDR3 relied on the HTBI primer set. TCRdb called the multiplex PCR reads again in MiXCR, with one record for every CDR3 protein. The table lists more than 550,000 distinct CDR3 sequences, approximately 18% of them singletons. Germline loops: CDR1 LNHDA, CDR2 SQIVND (reference sequence). V was cut by 3 bases and J by 9 bases, with 18 bases left in between. The CDR3 sequence is 15 residues long. Regarding the study as a whole: Ophthalmopathy onset followed model prediction by a median approximately 6.2 months.

Points on this clonotype: The antigen is not known.

The V and J genes are TRBV19 and TRBJ2-1, with D possibly TRBD1 on 6 matching bases. What was sequenced was blood. This receptor was obtained from a woman in her fifties or sixties with Graves' hyperthyroidism that later progressed to Graves' ophthalmopathy. CDR3 sequence: CASSIARGAIGEQFF. Written as DNA, the CDR3 is TGTGCCAGTAGTATTGCCAGGGGCGCAATAGGTGAGCAGTTCTTC.